Presented here are 27 T cell receptor beta chains from one specimen sequenced in a study of blood T cells in healthy people across ages. It was with a sample-barcoded 5' primer and a J-beta primer mix that a second PCR of roughly 7 to 12 cycles was run. TCRdb re-called the 5' RACE reads through MiXCR, storing one row per CDR3 protein. The table includes about 1.8 million distinct CDR3 sequences, around 50% detected once. What was sequenced was blood. Source of these receptors: a middle-aged woman in good health.

J is TRBJ2-5 and V is TRBV6-6; D may correspond to TRBD1 or TRBD2 (5 bases each). V lost 4 bases and J 11 bases, leaving 23 bases between the germline ends. CDR1 MNHNY and CDR2 SVGAGI come from the germline V gene (reference sequence). The CDR3 is 15 residues long. Here the CDR3 reads CASSSPGAALGEQYF. DNA for the CDR3: TGTGCCAGCAGTTCCCCCGGGGCAGCTTTGGGGGAGCAGTACTTC.

The chain combines TRBV28 with TRBJ1-2; D uncertain. The CDR3 totals 14 residues. Germline CDR1 MDHEN, CDR2 SYDVKM. Trimming removed 3 bases from V and 7 bases from J, with 15 bases in between. The CDR3 sequence: CASSLIRLPGGYTF. DNA for the CDR3: TGTGCCAGCAGTTTGATCAGGTTGCCGGGTGGCTACACCTTC.

This clonotype came up a few times. This chain uses TRBV7-2 with TRBJ2-3, with TRBD2 as a possible D gene (6 bases). V dropped 1 base and J dropped 5 bases, with 13 bases sitting between them. This CDR3 is 15 amino acids long. Per germline, CDR1 SGHTA and CDR2 FQGNSA. The CDR3 region has the DNA TGTGCCAGCAGCTTAGAGGAGGGGTGGGGAGATACGCAGTATTTT. Amino acids: CASSLEEGWGDTQYF.

This chain links TRBV6-2 or TRBV6-3 with TRBJ2-1, with 7 positions matching TRBD1. V trimming: 2 bases; J trimming: 9 bases; junction bases outside the gene matches: 13. CDR3 size: 16 residues. In germline, CDR1 is MNHEY, CDR2 SVGEGT. The CDR3 DNA reads TGTGCCAGCAGTTACAAGCGAGAGGGGGCGCGTAGTGAGCAGTTCTTC. It codes for CASSYKREGARSEQFF.

In this sample, this clonotype turned up a few times. J is TRBJ1-6 and V is TRBV4-1; 7 bases map to TRBD1. The V gene's germline CDR1 is MGHRA and CDR2 YSYEKL. The CDR3 length is 19 residues. The V segment lost 0 bases and the J segment 7 bases; nucleotides outside the gene matches: 15. The chain's CDR3 is CASSQETRTPGQRNSPLHF. The CDR3 region has the DNA TGCGCCAGCAGCCAAGAGACGAGGACTCCGGGACAGAGGAATTCACCCCTCCACTTT.

The CDR3 nucleotides are TGTGCCAGCAGTCCCGATGGGGACAGGGGCTACGAGCAGTACTTC. Its translation: CASSPDGDRGYEQYF. The chain links TRBV6-2 or TRBV6-3 to TRBJ2-7, with 10 bases lining up with TRBD1. There are 15 residues in the CDR3. Trimming cost V 5 bases and J 3 bases; bases outside gene matches: 7. The germline CDR1 and CDR2 sequences are MNHEY and SVGEGT.

This clonotype was detected a few times. The genes are TRBV10-3 and TRBJ2-1; 7 nucleotides align to TRBD1. J lost 1 base, V lost 6 bases, and 6 bases had no gene match. The CDR3 runs 15 residues. Germline CDR1 is ENHRY and CDR2 is SYGVKD. CDR3 coding DNA: TGTGCCATCAGCCTCGGACAGGCATCCTACAATGAGCAGTTCTTC. As protein: CAISLGQASYNEQFF.

The chain joins TRBV12-3 or TRBV12-4 to TRBJ2-1; 7 nucleotides align to TRBD2. This CDR3 spans 18 amino acids. Trimming at V came to 3 bases and at J to 5 bases, leaving 16 bases not matched to a gene. CDR3 protein: CASSFRLSGRGGDNEQFF. For the CDR3, the DNA is TGTGCCAGCAGTTTCAGGCTCAGCGGCCGTGGGGGGGACAATGAGCAGTTCTTC.

The rearrangement joins TRBV25-1 to TRBJ2-7; possibly TRBD2 for D (7 bases). CDR1 MGHDK and CDR2 SYGVNS come from the germline V gene. The CDR3 has 16 residues. Deletions cut 4 bases from V and 3 bases from J, with 19 bases between. In DNA form, the CDR3 reads TGTGCCAGCAGTGGGGAGGGGGGGGCCATGAACTACGAGCAGTACTTC. Translating it yields CASSGEGGAMNYEQYF.

This clonotype was picked up a small number of times. The chain recombines TRBV25-1 with TRBJ1-2; 7 bases map to TRBD1. V shed 3 bases and J 4 bases; nucleotides not matched to a gene: 8. Germline values: CDR1 MGHDK, CDR2 SYGVNS. This CDR3 spans 15 amino acids. This CDR3 reads CASSDPGGRAYGYTF. CDR3 sequence (DNA): TGTGCCAGCAGTGACCCAGGGGGAAGGGCCTATGGCTACACCTTC.

The chain couples TRBV28 to TRBJ2-1; D unclear. Germline values: CDR1 MDHEN, CDR2 SYDVKM. The CDR3 is 15 residues long. Deletions cut 7 bases from V and 1 base from J, with 14 bases between. The CDR3 region has the DNA TGTGCCAGCACCCAACCTAGGGTATCCTACAATGAGCAGTTCTTC. This gives the protein CASTQPRVSYNEQFF.

V and J are TRBV7-8 and TRBJ1-1; D possibly corresponds to TRBD1 (6 bases). V was pared by 1 base and J by 4 bases, with 13 bases between. This CDR3 region has 15 residues. Germline V gene data show CDR1 as SGHVS and CDR2 as FQNEAQ. CDR3 protein: CASSLDWGAGTEAFF. The DNA for the CDR3 is TGTGCCAGCAGCTTAGATTGGGGGGCAGGCACTGAAGCTTTCTTT.

This chain uses TRBV9 with TRBJ2-4; D call uncertain. V lost 0 bases and J lost 7, with 8 bases in between. The CDR3 runs 13 residues. Germline loops: CDR1 SGDLS, CDR2 YYNGEE. The CDR3 region is CASSVAVGNIQYF. As DNA, the CDR3 is TGTGCCAGCAGCGTAGCTGTCGGTAACATTCAGTACTTC.

The rearrangement links TRBV6-5 to TRBJ2-3, with a tentative D call TRBD2 (6 bases). The CDR3 length is 16 residues. Deletions cut 6 bases from V and 0 bases from J, with 16 bases between. Germline V gene lookup returns CDR1 MNHEY and CDR2 SVGAGI. This CDR3 reads CASRYTGARSTDTQYF. CDR3 nucleotide sequence: TGTGCCAGCAGATACACGGGAGCCCGAAGCACAGATACGCAGTATTTT.

The CDR3 reads CASSRQAGGPYEQYF. For the CDR3, the DNA is TGTGCCAGCAGCCGACAGGCCGGGGGCCCATACGAGCAGTACTTC. The chain employs TRBV4-2 and TRBJ2-7; the D gene could be TRBD1 or TRBD2 (6 bases each). This CDR3 comprises 15 residues. Trimming removed 4 bases at V and 4 bases at J, with 17 bases between. Germline V gene sequence: CDR1 LGHNA, CDR2 YNFKEQ.

The gene calls are TRBV6-2 or TRBV6-3 and TRBJ2-3; perhaps TRBD2 as D (7 bases). Deletions cut 2 bases from V and 0 bases from J, with 12 bases between. CDR3 length equals 16 residues. Germline-derived CDR1 and CDR2 are MNHEY and SVGEGT. Here the CDR3 reads CASSYRAGASTDTQYF. Here the CDR3 DNA reads TGTGCCAGCAGTTACCGTGCGGGGGCTAGCACAGATACGCAGTATTTT.

The chain recombines TRBV12-5 with TRBJ2-1; TRBD1 agrees at 8 bases. This CDR3 is 15 amino acids long. Per the germline V gene, CDR1 is LGHNT and CDR2 is FRNRAP. Trimming at V came to 1 base and at J to 6 bases, leaving 5 bases not matched to a gene. The CDR3 sequence: CASGLGQGFFNEQFF. The CDR3 bases are TGTGCTAGTGGTTTGGGACAGGGGTTTTTCAATGAGCAGTTCTTC.

This clonotype appeared a few times. The chain links TRBV3-1 to TRBJ2-4, with 7 bases aligning to TRBD1. The germline V gene encodes CDR1 LGHDT and CDR2 YNNKEL (reference sequence). The CDR3 is 11 amino acids. V shed 5 bases and J 13 bases; nucleotides not matched to a gene: 5. CDR3 nucleotides: TGTGCCAGCAGCTCCGGGACAGCCCAGTACTTC. Translation gives CASSSGTAQYF.

The chain recombines TRBV20-1 with TRBJ2-7, with 12 bases aligning to TRBD2. The CDR3 length is 15 residues. The V and J ends lost 3 bases and 7 bases, in that order; junction bases with no gene match: 10. Germline V lookup: CDR1 DFQATT, CDR2 SNEGSKA (reference sequence). The CDR3 reads CSARATSGGYNEQYF. CDR3 DNA: TGCAGTGCTAGGGCGACTAGCGGGGGATACAATGAGCAGTACTTC.

This clonotype was recorded only once. This chain connects TRBV5-1 to TRBJ2-3, with TRBD2 identical over 9 bases. The germline V gene has CDR1 SGHRS and CDR2 YFSETQ. The CDR3 has 13 residues. V was pared by 4 bases and J by 7 bases, with 4 bases of the junction left unmatched. CDR3: CASSASGGHTQYF. Written as DNA, the CDR3 is TGCGCCAGCAGCGCCAGCGGGGGGCATACGCAGTATTTT.

The chain couples TRBV5-1 to TRBJ2-7, with 15 bases identical to TRBD2. The CDR3 runs 15 residues. The V and J ends lost 7 bases and 0 bases, in that order; junction bases with no gene match: 2. Germline V gene sequence: CDR1 SGHRS, CDR2 YFSETQ. The DNA of the CDR3 is TGCGCCAGCGGGACTAGCGGGGGGTTCTCCTACGAGCAGTACTTC. Translation: CASGTSGGFSYEQYF.

This clonotype was recorded only once. One end of the junction fails to match germline, which may point to a read error. The genes are TRBV7-2 and TRBJ2-1, with 8 bases aligning to TRBD2. CDR1 and CDR2 from the germline V gene are SGHTA and FQGNSA. This CDR3 has 14 amino acids. CDR3 nucleotide sequence: TGTGCCAGCGGCGGGACTAGAACCTACACTGAGCAGTTCTTC. This gives the protein CASGGTRTYTEQFF.

Notes on this clonotype: The junction does not match germline at one end; this may be a read error. The chain joins TRBV15 to TRBJ2-3, with 7 positions matching TRBD1. Germline loops: CDR1 LNHNV, CDR2 YYDKDF (reference sequence). The CDR3 totals 14 residues. The chain's CDR3 is CVTSRLQGTDTQYF. CDR3 coding DNA: TGTGTCACCAGCCGACTACAGGGGACAGATACGCAGTATTTT.

V gene TRBV20-1 combines with J gene TRBJ2-7; no clear D gene. V lost 6 bases and J lost 3, with 12 bases in between. CDR1 and CDR2 from the germline V gene are DFQATT and SNEGSKA (reference sequence). This CDR3 is 12 amino acids long. CDR3 DNA sequence: TGCAGTGCAACGGACCAGATCTACGAGCAGTACTTC. This translates into CSATDQIYEQYF.

In this sample, this clonotype turned up once. J is TRBJ1-6 and V is TRBV20-1; TRBD1 aligns across 7 bases. V lost 1 base and J lost 7; bases outside the gene matches: 7. The germline CDR1 and CDR2 sequences are DFQATT and SNEGSKA (reference sequence). This CDR3 has 15 residues. CDR3 sequence (DNA): TGCAGTGCTAGAGCGCCCGGACAGGCCAATTCACCCCTCCACTTT. This translates into CSARAPGQANSPLHF.

The rearrangement links TRBV7-2 to TRBJ2-1, with 12 bases matching TRBD2. The CDR3 covers 16 residues. Germline lookup yields CDR1 SGHTA and CDR2 FQGNSA. Trimming took 4 bases from V and 3 from J; bases not matched to a gene: 4. The CDR3 DNA reads as TGTGCCAGCAGCTGGGGGACTAGCGGGTTCTACAATGAGCAGTTCTTC. Its protein product is CASSWGTSGFYNEQFF.

The chain uses TRBV5-6 and TRBJ1-4, with TRBD1 as a possible D gene (5 bases). CDR3 length: 13 residues. Germline CDR1 is SGHDT and CDR2 is YYEEEE. The V end was cut by 4 bases, the J end by 7 bases, with 11 bases between. This CDR3 reads CASSVLQVEKLFF. For the CDR3, the DNA is TGTGCCAGCAGCGTATTACAGGTTGAAAAACTGTTTTTT.